A single sample is the source of the 2 T cell receptor beta chains below, sequenced in a study of circulating and synovial CD4+ cells in juvenile arthritis. Only in-frame clones appear in the TCRdb table, and some are missing; sequencing was by immunoSEQ multiplex PCR. The data hold around 35,000 clones, with roughly 96% observed a single time. The sequenced material came from CD4+ T cells from blood. These receptors all come from a human donor with juvenile idiopathic arthritis.

V is TRBV6-1 and J is TRBJ1-4, with D perhaps TRBD1 (5 bases). The CDR3 is 15 amino acids. Germline V gene sequence: CDR1 MNHNS, CDR2 SASEGT. The V end was cut by 3 bases, the J end by 0 bases, with 8 bases between. For the CDR3, the DNA is TGTGCCAGCAGTGACTTGGGGCCAACTAATGAAAAACTGTTTTTT. Residues: CASSDLGPTNEKLFF.

The chain links TRBV19 to TRBJ2-7; a weak D match, TRBD1 (6 bases). V was trimmed by 3 bases and J by 3 bases, leaving 15 bases between them. In germline, CDR1 is LNHDA, CDR2 SQIVND (reference sequence). The CDR3 has 15 amino acids. The CDR3 is CASSIVIGGLYEQYF. For the CDR3, the DNA is TGTGCCAGTAGTATCGTCATTGGGGGCCTCTACGAGCAGTACTTC.